This record covers a single T cell receptor (beta chain). What it binds is not known. Sequenced material consisted of expressed TCRB transcripts (all of the isolated RNA was reverse transcribed). Approximately 4 million reads was the average for naive, central memory and regulatory T cell samples. Some clones are missing from TCRdb's copy, which holds only in-frame ones; the method was immunoSEQ multiplex PCR. The sample consists of about 470,000 clones, about 32% of them appearing once. Cells sorted by CD45RO/CCR7/CD25/CD127/CD95/CD27 comprised CD4+ naive, central memory, regulatory and stem cell-like memory cells. Germline V gives CDR1 SGHDT, CDR2 YYEEEE. Trimming took off 5 bases at V and 8 bases at J, with 22 bases between the two ends. The CDR3 length is 15 residues. This entry is derived from a study of beta chain features in type 1 diabetes. General study results and limits: VDJ junctions from type 1 diabetes patients carried fewer insertions and larger deletions.

The specimen sequenced was naive CD4+ T cells from blood. V is TRBV5-6 and J is TRBJ1-2; D perhaps matches TRBD1 (5 bases). The clonotype comes from a man younger than 30 in good health. The CDR3 reads CASRLILGPKNGYTF. As DNA, the CDR3 is TGTGCCAGCAGACTGATTTTGGGGCCAAAGAACGGCTACACCTTC.